These T cell receptor beta chains were read from a single sample in a study of Tregs in tolerant kidney transplant recipients. TCRdb's table, derived via immunoSEQ multiplex PCR, lists solely in-frame clones and lacks some. The sample has some 56,000 clones, roughly nine tenths seen once; the top ten hold 12% to 15%. Sequences were derived from CD8+ T cells from blood (PBMCs), sampled 24 months after the transplant. All receptors derive from a human patient who received a combined kidney and bone marrow transplant. Part of the T cell pool may stem from the graft donor. Both conserved end residues are part of each CDR3. The D gene is left open where the match is weak. Only some rows state a clone size, as once, few, many or a class for expanded clones.

TRBV5-1	.	.	TRBJ2-1	TGCGCCAGCAGTCAGTGGGGCTACCTTTTGAGGAATGAGCAGTTCTTC	CASSQWGYLLRNEQFF
TRBV29-1	.	TRBD1	TRBJ2-1	TGCAGCGTTGGTGGTCAGGGGGCGCGGTATGAGCAGTTCTTC	CSVGGQGARYEQFF
TRBV6-1	.	TRBD1	TRBJ2-3	TGTGCCAGCAGTGAAACAGGGGCTACTAGGGATACGCAGTATTTT	CASSETGATRDTQYF
TRBV27	.	.	TRBJ2-3	TGTGCCAGCGGACACGCTAGCACAGATACGCAGTATTTT	CASGHASTDTQYF
TRBV10-3	.	TRBD2	TRBJ2-5	TGTGCCATCAGTCTAACGGGAGGGCAATGGACCCAGTACTTC	CAISLTGGQWTQYF
TRBV28	.	.	TRBJ2-7	TGTGCCAGCAGACAAGACAGGTTCCTTACCTACGAGCAGTACTTC	CASRQDRFLTYEQYF
TRBV5-6	.	.	TRBJ2-1	TGTGCCAGCAGCTTGGCCAGGGGCTGGCGCAATGAGCAGTTCTTC	CASSLARGWRNEQFF
TRBV4-1	.	TRBD1	TRBJ2-5	TGCGCCAGCAGCGCCCGGGACAGAATCCAAGAGACCCAGTACTTC	CASSARDRIQETQYF
TRBV11-2	.	TRBD2	TRBJ2-7	TGTGCCAGCAGCTTAGGAAGCGGGAAAGGGGAACAGTACTTC	CASSLGSGKGEQYF
TRBV9	.	TRBD2	TRBJ2-1	TGTGCCAGCAGCGTAGAGGGGACTAGCGGTTACAATGAGCAGTTCTTC	CASSVEGTSGYNEQFF
TRBV27	once	TRBD2	TRBJ2-5	TGTGCCAGCAGTTCCACTAGCGGAGAGACCCAGTACTTC	CASSSTSGETQYF
TRBV10-3	.	TRBD1	TRBJ2-7	TGTGCCACCGGGACAGACGACGAGCAGTACTTC	CATGTDDEQYF
TRBV28	.	TRBD1	TRBJ2-3	TGTGCCAGCAGTCCCGAACGACAGGGAGACAGCACAGATACGCAGTATTTT	CASSPERQGDSTDTQYF
TRBV18	.	.	TRBJ2-7	TGTGCCAGCCCACCTCTAGCGTCCAGCTCCTACGAGCAGTACTTC	CASPPLASSSYEQYF
TRBV7-7	once	TRBD1	TRBJ2-2	TGTGCCAGCAGCTCCTGGACAGGGTCCGGGGAGCTGTTTTTT	CASSSWTGSGELFF
TRBV5-8	medium-sized	.	TRBJ2-1	TGTGCCAGCAGCTTGTACGGAGGACTGAACAATGAGCAGTTCTTC	CASSLYGGLNNEQFF
TRBV4-2	.	TRBD1	TRBJ1-5	TGTGCCAGCAGCCACCTAGACAGGGACCAGCCCCAGCATTTT	CASSHLDRDQPQHF
TRBV30	.	TRBD1	TRBJ2-7	TGTGCCTGGAGTAACGGACAGGGGAGGCACGAGCAGTACTTC	CAWSNGQGRHEQYF
TRBV28	.	TRBD2	TRBJ2-1	TGTGCCAGCAGTTTTGGGATGGTTGAAAGCGGGGGGGCCTCTTACAATGAGCAGTTCTTC	CASSFGMVESGGASYNEQFF
TRBV7-6	.	TRBD1	TRBJ2-2	TGTGCCAGCAGCCCGGACAGGGTGGGCGGGGAGCTGTTTTTT	CASSPDRVGGELFF
TRBV11-1	.	TRBD1	TRBJ2-2	TGTGCCAGCAGCCCCACCTGGGACAGGCATCCCACCGGGGAGCTGTTTTTT	CASSPTWDRHPTGELFF
TRBV10-3	.	.	TRBJ1-6	TGTGCCATCAGTGATTCGGGGAGCTCCTATAATTCCCCCCTCCACTTT	CAISDSGSSYNSPLHF
TRBV27	.	.	TRBJ1-2	TGTGCCAGCAGTGAATACGCAGGGTACCTCTATGGCTACACCTTC	CASSEYAGYLYGYTF
TRBV29-1	once	TRBD2	TRBJ2-5	TGCAGCGTTGAAGATTTGGCTAGCGGGATGTACCAAGAGACCCAGTACTTC	CSVEDLASGMYQETQYF
TRBV19	.	TRBD2	TRBJ2-3	TGTGCCAGTACCACGACTAGCGTCACAGATACGCAGTATTTT	CASTTTSVTDTQYF
TRBV28	.	.	TRBJ1-5	TGTGCCAGCAGTCAATTCGGTAGTCAGCCCCAGCATTTT	CASSQFGSQPQHF
TRBV19	.	.	TRBJ2-2	TGTGCCAGTAGTATATTCTTCGGGGGGCATAACACCGGGGAGCTGTTTTTT	CASSIFFGGHNTGELFF
TRBV10-3	.	TRBD1	TRBJ2-1	TGTGCCATCAACCCAGACAGGGCAAGTGACAATGAGCAGTTCTTC	CAINPDRASDNEQFF
TRBV30	.	TRBD2	TRBJ2-7	TGTGCCTGGAGTGGGACTAGCGTATACTACGAGCAGTACTTC	CAWSGTSVYYEQYF
TRBV27	.	TRBD1	TRBJ1-2	TGTGCCAGCAGTCGGGGACAGGGCGAGTTCTATGGCTACACCTTC	CASSRGQGEFYGYTF
TRBV4-3	.	.	TRBJ2-7	TGCGCCAGCAGCCAAGGAGCGAGGTACTACGAGCAGTACTTC	CASSQGARYYEQYF
TRBV5-5	.	TRBD2	TRBJ2-7	TGTGCCAGCAGCTGGACTAGCGGACCTTACGAGCAGTACTTC	CASSWTSGPYEQYF
TRBV11-2	.	TRBD2	TRBJ2-4	TGTGCCAGCAGCCCCTCCGGGGGGAAAAACATTCAGTACTTC	CASSPSGGKNIQYF
TRBV4-1	.	TRBD2	TRBJ2-3	TGCGCCAGCAGCCGTATAGCGGGAGACGGAGATACGCAGTATTTT	CASSRIAGDGDTQYF
TRBV14	.	TRBD1	TRBJ2-3	TGTGCCAGCAGCCAAGATACGGCCGGGACAGGGGGCTCTCGTGGCACAGATACGCAGTATTTT	CASSQDTAGTGGSRGTDTQYF
TRBV4-3	.	.	TRBJ1-6	TGCGCCAGCAGCCAAGCAGCCCGGGGCGGGGAGGGGAATTCACCCCTCCACTTT	CASSQAARGGEGNSPLHF
TRBV7-2	.	.	TRBJ2-2	TGTGCCAGCAGCCCCACAGACTACGGGGAATACACCGGGGAGCTGTTTTTT	CASSPTDYGEYTGELFF
TRBV19	.	.	TRBJ1-2	TGTGCCAGTAGTATAGGGCCGGGCCCCAGGGATGGCTACACCTTC	CASSIGPGPRDGYTF
TRBV9	.	.	TRBJ2-3	TGTGCCAGCAGCCCCCGTTCAGCGGATACGCAGTATTTT	CASSPRSADTQYF
TRBV9	.	.	TRBJ1-2	TGTGCCAGCAGCGTAGGAGAGGCCCTAACTAACTATGGCTACACCTTC	CASSVGEALTNYGYTF
TRBV4-3	.	TRBD2	TRBJ2-5	TGCGCCAGCAGCCAAGGAGCGGGGGTACAAGAGACCCAGTACTTC	CASSQGAGVQETQYF
TRBV2	.	.	TRBJ2-7	TGTGCCAGCAGCGACGGGGGTCAGAGCGAGCAGTACTTC	CASSDGGQSEQYF
TRBV5-6	.	TRBD1	TRBJ1-5	TGTGCCAGCAGCTTGGGACAGGGGGGCCAGCCCCAGCATTTT	CASSLGQGGQPQHF
TRBV19	.	.	TRBJ1-1	TGTGCCAGTAGTATCGGGGTGGGCACTGAAGCTTTCTTT	CASSIGVGTEAFF
TRBV4-2	.	TRBD2	TRBJ2-3	TGTGCCAGCAGCCAAGATCAAGGACTAGCGGGCACAGATACGCAGTATTTT	CASSQDQGLAGTDTQYF
TRBV2	.	.	TRBJ1-4	TGTGCCAGCAGTGGGGGGGATAATGAAAAACTGTTTTTT	CASSGGDNEKLFF
TRBV13	.	.	TRBJ2-1	TGTGCCAGCAGCTTAGCGTCGGGCTACAATGAGCAGTTCTTC	CASSLASGYNEQFF
TRBV14	.	.	TRBJ2-1	TGTGCCAGCAGCCCTTTTGTCTTC	CASSPFVF
TRBV15	.	.	TRBJ2-7	TGTGCCACCAGCAGGTCTGACACGACCTCCTACGAGCAGTACTTC	CATSRSDTTSYEQYF
TRBV27	.	.	TRBJ2-7	TGTGCCAGCAGTTCTATACCAGGAACCTACGAGCAGTACTTC	CASSSIPGTYEQYF
TRBV7-9	.	.	TRBJ2-2	TGTGCCAGCAGCTTAGGCAGGGCGAACACCGGGGAGCTGTTTTTT	CASSLGRANTGELFF
TRBV7-9	.	TRBD1	TRBJ2-7	TGTGCCAGCAGCTCAGCGGACAGGGGTGGACACGAGCAGTACTTC	CASSSADRGGHEQYF